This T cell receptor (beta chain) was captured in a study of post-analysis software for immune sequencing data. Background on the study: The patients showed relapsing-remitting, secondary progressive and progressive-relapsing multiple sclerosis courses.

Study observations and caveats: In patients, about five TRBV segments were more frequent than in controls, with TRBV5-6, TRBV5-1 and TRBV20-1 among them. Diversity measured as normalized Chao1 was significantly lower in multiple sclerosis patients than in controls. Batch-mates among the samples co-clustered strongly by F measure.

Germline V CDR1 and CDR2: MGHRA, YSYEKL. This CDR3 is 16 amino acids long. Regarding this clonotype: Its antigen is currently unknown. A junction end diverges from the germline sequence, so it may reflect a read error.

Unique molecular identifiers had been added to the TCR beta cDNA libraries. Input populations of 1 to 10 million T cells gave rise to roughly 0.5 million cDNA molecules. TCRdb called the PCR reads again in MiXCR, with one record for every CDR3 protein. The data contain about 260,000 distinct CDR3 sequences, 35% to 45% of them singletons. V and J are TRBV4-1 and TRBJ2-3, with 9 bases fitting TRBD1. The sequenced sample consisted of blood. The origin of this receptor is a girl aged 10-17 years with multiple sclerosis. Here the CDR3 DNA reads TGCGCCAGCGGCCAGGGGTGGGGGGACAGGGACCATACGCAGTATTTT. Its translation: CASGQGWGDRDHTQYF.